These 28 T cell receptor beta chains were all obtained from the same sample, sequenced in a study of blood T cell repertoires in COVID-19 (dated by TCRdb to the early 2020s). Receptor amplification or capture employed the immunoSEQ multiplex PCR assay. The table was pulled from immuneACCESS by TCRdb, which kept in-frame rearrangements only. Such tables lose some clones; where checked, under half of the loss comes from unresolved V genes, and the rest has no known cause. The sample data list some 81,000 clones, and over 90% of these were observed just once. The ten most abundant clones make up almost 4.5% of the sample. The specimen sequenced was peripheral blood. Receptors were obtained from a human donor with active COVID-19. The donor label of this sample is uncertain.

The chain joins TRBV5-4 to TRBJ2-7; 11 positions agree with TRBD2. V lost 4 bases and J lost 0; bases outside the gene matches: 6. Per germline, CDR1 SGHNT and CDR2 YYREEE (reference sequence). CDR3 length equals 16 residues. The CDR3, as DNA: TGTGCCAGCAGCCCTCCCGGGACTAGCGGCTCCTACGAGCAGTACTTC. Translating it yields CASSPPGTSGSYEQYF.

V usage is TRBV2 and J usage is TRBJ2-7; D is perhaps TRBD1 (5 bases). Trimming removed 3 bases at V and 1 base at J, with 16 bases between. CDR1 is SNHLY and CDR2 is FYNNEI in the germline V gene. The CDR3 runs 16 residues. CDR3 DNA: TGTGCCAGCAGTGACCTTGTGGGGCCCCAGTCCTACGAGCAGTACTTC. Protein sequence: CASSDLVGPQSYEQYF.

The chain uses TRBV28 and TRBJ2-5, with TRBD2 identical over 11 bases. Losses at the gene ends were 2 bases for V and 5 bases for J; bases not matched to a gene: 4. The length of the CDR3 is 15 residues. Looked up from germline, CDR1 is MDHEN and CDR2 is SYDVKM. CDR3 loop: CASSLGLAGTETQYF. CDR3 in DNA: TGTGCCAGCAGTTTAGGACTAGCGGGTACTGAGACCCAGTACTTC.

This chain joins TRBV7-8 and TRBJ2-2; 13 bases fit TRBD2. CDR3 size: 16 residues. Germline lookup yields CDR1 SGHVS and CDR2 FQNEAQ. The V and J ends lost 5 bases and 6 bases, in that order; junction bases with no gene match: 6. CDR3 amino acids: CASSLTSGGASGELFF. As DNA, the CDR3 is TGTGCCAGCAGCCTCACTAGCGGGGGGGCCTCCGGGGAGCTGTTTTTT. The whole variable domain, filled in from reference TRBV7-8 and TRBJ2-2, reads GAGVSQSPRYKVAKRGQDVALRCDPISGHVSLFWYQQALGQGPEFLTYFQNEAQLDKSGLPSDRFFAERPEGSVSTLKIQRTQQEDSAVYLCASSLTSGGASGELFFGEGSRLTVL.

The chain joins TRBV27 to TRBJ1-3; D is unresolved. This CDR3 spans 14 amino acids. The germline V and J ends were trimmed by 3 bases and 0 bases, with 6 bases remaining between them. CDR1 and CDR2 (germline): MNHEY, SMNVEV (reference sequence). The CDR3 reads CASSLLSSGNTIYF. CDR3 coding DNA: TGTGCCAGCAGTTTGCTAAGCTCTGGAAACACCATATATTTT.

The chain uses TRBV28 and TRBJ2-1, with 10 bases aligning to TRBD2. CDR3 size: 14 residues. Germline CDR1 MDHEN, CDR2 SYDVKM. J lost 6 bases, V lost 8 bases, and 7 bases had no gene match. CDR3 sequence reads: CASLTSGKLNEQFF. The CDR3 DNA sequence: TGTGCCAGCTTAACTAGCGGGAAGCTCAATGAGCAGTTCTTC.

V is TRBV7-8 and J is TRBJ2-5; 8 bases map to TRBD2. Germline V gives CDR1 SGHVS, CDR2 FQNEAQ. The trim removed 5 bases at V and 5 bases at J, leaving 10 bases unmatched. The CDR3 has 15 residues. The CDR3 reads CASSRGGQGLETQYF. For the CDR3, the DNA is TGTGCCAGCAGCCGGGGGGGGCAGGGGCTGGAGACCCAGTACTTC.

The chain uses TRBV7-2 and TRBJ2-7; D not resolved. The CDR3 spans 13 residues. With 2 bases removed from V and 2 bases from J, the gap between germline ends came to 7 bases. Germline assignment: CDR1 SGHTA and CDR2 FQGNSA. CDR3 protein: CASSLRSTYEQYF. Here the CDR3 DNA reads TGTGCCAGCAGCTTACGGAGTACCTACGAGCAGTACTTC.

The chain uses TRBV5-1 and TRBJ2-7; 8 nucleotides line up with TRBD1. CDR1 and CDR2 from the germline V gene are SGHRS and YFSETQ. The CDR3 consists of 15 residues. J was trimmed by 0 bases and V by 1 base; bases with no gene match: 3. CDR3 DNA sequence: TGCGCCAGCAGCTTGACAGGGGGGTACTCCTACGAGCAGTACTTC. Translation: CASSLTGGYSYEQYF.

This clone is judged medium-sized. J is TRBJ2-3 and V is TRBV4-2, with D maybe TRBD2 (7 bases). The CDR3 runs to 17 residues. The V and J ends lost 0 bases and 5 bases respectively, with 18 bases between them. Germline V gene lookup returns CDR1 LGHNA and CDR2 YNFKEQ. CDR3 amino acids: CASSQEGTGGREDTQYF. CDR3 in DNA: TGTGCCAGCAGCCAAGAAGGAACCGGGGGGCGGGAAGATACGCAGTATTTT.

CDR3 nucleotides: TGTGCCAGCAGCTTCCGACAGGGGGTACCCTCTGGGGCCAACGTCCTGACTTTC. Amino acid sequence: CASSFRQGVPSGANVLTF. The chain uses TRBV7-6 and TRBJ2-6, with 9 bases aligning to TRBD1. V lost 3 bases to trimming and J lost 0 bases; unmatched junction nucleotides: 6. The CDR3 consists of 18 residues. Germline CDR1 SGHVS, CDR2 FNYEAQ.

This chain joins TRBV10-2 and TRBJ2-1, with 7 bases matching TRBD2. With V trimmed by 4 bases and J by 9 bases, 12 bases remained unmatched. The CDR3 is 15 residues long. The germline gives CDR1 WSHSY, CDR2 SAAADI. CDR3 loop: CASSGTQLGGGEQFF. In nucleotides, the CDR3 is TGCGCCAGCAGTGGGACTCAACTCGGCGGGGGTGAGCAGTTCTTC.

V usage is TRBV2 and J usage is TRBJ2-7; D is uncertain. There are 10 residues in the CDR3. Germline CDR1 SNHLY, CDR2 FYNNEI. V was trimmed by 3 bases and J by 11 bases, leaving 8 bases between them. CDR3 amino acids: CASSDRLKYF. In DNA, the CDR3 is TGTGCCAGCAGTGACAGGCTTAAGTACTTC. The entire variable domain, with the rest obtained from reference TRBV2 and TRBJ2-7, is as follows: EPEVTQTPSHQVTQMGQEVILRCVPISNHLYFYWYRQILGQKVEFLVSFYNNEISEKSEIFDDQFSVERPDGSNFTLKIRSTKLEDSAMYFCASSDRLKYFGPGTRLTVT.

The rearrangement joins TRBV5-6 to TRBJ1-6, with D possibly being TRBD1 (6 bases). Germline assignment: CDR1 SGHDT and CDR2 YYEEEE. With 3 bases removed from V and 7 bases from J, the gap between germline ends came to 11 bases. The CDR3 loop spans 14 amino acids. CDR3 protein: CASSSTGMNSPLHF. The CDR3 bases are TGTGCCAGCAGCTCAACAGGGATGAATTCACCCCTCCACTTT.

V gene TRBV10-3 combines with J gene TRBJ1-3, with D unresolved. With 2 bases removed from V and 0 bases from J, the gap between germline ends came to 14 bases. The CDR3 consists of 17 residues. Germline lookup yields CDR1 ENHRY and CDR2 SYGVKD. The CDR3: CAISEAPVRISGNTIYF. CDR3 sequence (DNA): TGTGCCATCAGTGAGGCGCCGGTTCGTATCTCTGGAAACACCATATATTTT.

The CDR3 loop reads CASSFPKGTGNTIYF. Here the CDR3 DNA reads TGTGCCAGCAGCTTTCCTAAGGGGACTGGAAACACCATATATTTT. This chain links TRBV7-9 with TRBJ1-3, with a weak D call TRBD1 (5 bases). Trimming pared 3 bases from V and 2 bases from J, leaving 11 bases between. The CDR3 contains 15 residues. From germline, CDR1 is SEHNR and CDR2 FQNEAQ (reference sequence).

The V call is TRBV5-4, the J call TRBJ2-1, with 8 nucleotides matching TRBD2. V shed 7 bases and J 5 bases; nucleotides not matched to a gene: 11. The CDR3 covers 15 residues. Germline CDR1 SGHNT, CDR2 YYREEE (reference sequence). The CDR3 region is CASLPAGGFNNEQFF. The CDR3 region has the DNA TGTGCCAGCCTCCCGGCGGGGGGATTCAACAATGAGCAGTTCTTC.

The chain joins TRBV5-8 to TRBJ1-4, with 9 nucleotides matching TRBD1. Trimming took 4 bases from V and 3 from J; bases not matched to a gene: 4. Per germline, CDR1 SGHTS and CDR2 YDEGEE. This CDR3 has 15 amino acids. The CDR3 DNA reads as TGTGCCAGCAGCCCCGGGGACAGGGCTAATGAAAAACTGTTTTTT. This sequence encodes CASSPGDRANEKLFF.

The chain employs TRBV5-6 and TRBJ2-5; D is perhaps TRBD2 (5 bases). Trimming cost V 5 bases and J 0 bases, with 17 bases left between them. The CDR3 sequence is 16 residues long. Germline V CDR1 and CDR2: SGHDT, YYEEEE. The CDR3 protein is CASSSPLEGHQETQYF. The CDR3 region has the DNA TGTGCCAGCAGTTCCCCTCTTGAGGGCCACCAAGAGACCCAGTACTTC.

The CDR3 region is CASARMSSSSYNEQFF. CDR3 nucleotides: TGTGCCAGCGCCCGTATGTCCTCGAGCTCCTACAATGAGCAGTTCTTC. V usage is TRBV6-4 and J usage is TRBJ2-1; D remains unclear. Trimming took off 8 bases at V and 0 bases at J, with 17 bases between the two ends. Germline CDR1 and CDR2: MRHNA and SNTAGT. The CDR3 covers 16 residues.

The chain joins TRBV6-5 to TRBJ2-2; 8 bases fit TRBD2. Germline CDR1 and CDR2: MNHEY and SVGAGI. The CDR3 runs 14 residues. V gave up 6 bases and J gave up 6 bases; unmatched junction bases: 6. This CDR3 is CASSRGGEAGELFF. The DNA of the CDR3 is TGTGCCAGCAGCCGGGGGGGCGAAGCCGGGGAGCTGTTTTTT.

This chain connects TRBV29-1 to TRBJ1-5; 7 positions agree with TRBD1. The germline V gene encodes CDR1 SQVTM and CDR2 ANQGSEA. CDR3 length: 13 amino acids. Trimming took 5 bases from V and 8 from J; bases not matched to a gene: 9. Here the CDR3 DNA reads TGCAGCGTTTCACAGGGGATAGTAGAGCCCCAGCATTTT. Residues: CSVSQGIVEPQHF.

The V gene is TRBV6-1, the J gene TRBJ1-2; D gene unclear. Germline assignment: CDR1 MNHNS and CDR2 SASEGT. This CDR3 is built from 13 residues. V was shortened by 1 base and J by 4 bases, with 7 bases between the two germline ends. The DNA for the CDR3 is TGTGCCAGCAGTGAAGGACTCAGCTATGGCTACACCTTC. It codes for CASSEGLSYGYTF.

V and J are TRBV7-9 and TRBJ1-4; 7 nucleotides align to TRBD1. The J segment lost 7 bases and the V segment lost 6 bases, leaving 14 bases of the junction unmatched. Germline CDR1 SEHNR, CDR2 FQNEAQ (reference sequence). The CDR3 is 16 amino acids. The CDR3 DNA reads TGTGCCAGCAGTTCTAAAACAGGGGCGTTGGGTGAAAAACTGTTTTTT. Residues: CASSSKTGALGEKLFF.

The chain recombines TRBV6-2 or TRBV6-3 with TRBJ2-1; 10 bases fit TRBD2. Germline CDR1 is MNHEY and CDR2 is SVGEGT. Losses at the gene ends were 5 bases for V and 7 bases for J; bases not matched to a gene: 8. This CDR3 comprises 15 residues. CDR3 in amino acids: CASSRLAGVGNEQFF. CDR3 bases: TGTGCCAGCAGTCGGCTAGCGGGAGTTGGGAATGAGCAGTTCTTC.

The rearrangement joins TRBV28 to TRBJ2-2, with 8 bases lining up with TRBD1. Germline trimming cut 5 bases from V and 2 bases from J; bases unmatched to any gene: 7. The CDR3 spans 16 residues. The germline V gene has CDR1 MDHEN and CDR2 SYDVKM. The CDR3 spells CASSPRGQGNTGELFF. In DNA, the CDR3 is TGTGCCAGCAGTCCCCGCGGACAGGGCAACACCGGGGAGCTGTTTTTT.

This chain connects TRBV6-2 or TRBV6-3 to TRBJ1-6; D uncertain. The CDR3 is 17 residues long. Trimming pared 2 bases from V and 9 bases from J, leaving 20 bases between. In germline, CDR1 is MNHEY, CDR2 SVGEGT. The CDR3 DNA reads as TGTGCCAGCAGTTACAGGTCTTCGGCCTCGCCGGGTTCACCCCTCCACTTT. Amino acid sequence: CASSYRSSASPGSPLHF.

The V call is TRBV5-1, the J call TRBJ2-1; D is undetermined. Germline V CDR1 and CDR2: SGHRS, YFSETQ. The CDR3 sequence is 11 residues long. Between the trimmed V and J ends, which lost 1 base and 8 bases, there was a span of 4 bases. This chain's CDR3 is CASSLSDEQFF. DNA for the CDR3: TGCGCCAGCAGCTTGTCAGATGAGCAGTTCTTC.